The entry that follows covers one TCR beta chain sequence. Antigen unknown. TCRdb re-derived calls from the RT-PCR reads in MiXCR, one entry per CDR3 protein. This sample yields roughly 520,000 distinct CDR3 sequences, of which about 25% are seen a single time; 1.9% belongs to the top ten. CDR1 is SGHRS, CDR2 YFSETQ, per germline. V was trimmed by 7 bases and J by 2 bases, leaving 21 bases between them. The CDR3 has 16 amino acids. This sample was included in a study of response to subunit inactivated influenza vaccine. General study points: It was suggested by the authors that few new T cells are recruited by each seasonal influenza vaccination.

The specimen was CD4+ T cells sorted from PBMCs, collected 5 to 6 days after vaccination. The receptor was derived from a man over 45 who received an inactivated influenza vaccine. This sequence joins TRBV5-1 and TRBJ1-2; maybe TRBD1 (5 bases). The CDR3 is CASALGAAFLNYGYTF. CDR3 bases: TGCGCCAGCGCGCTTGGGGCGGCGTTTCTAAACTATGGCTACACCTTC. Full variable domain (rest looked up from reference TRBV5-1 and TRBJ1-2): KAGVTQTPRYLIKTRGQQVTLSCSPISGHRSVSWYQQTPGQGLQFLFEYFSETQRNKGNFPGRFSGRQFSNSRSEMNVSTLELGDSALYLCASALGAAFLNYGYTFGSGTRLTVV.